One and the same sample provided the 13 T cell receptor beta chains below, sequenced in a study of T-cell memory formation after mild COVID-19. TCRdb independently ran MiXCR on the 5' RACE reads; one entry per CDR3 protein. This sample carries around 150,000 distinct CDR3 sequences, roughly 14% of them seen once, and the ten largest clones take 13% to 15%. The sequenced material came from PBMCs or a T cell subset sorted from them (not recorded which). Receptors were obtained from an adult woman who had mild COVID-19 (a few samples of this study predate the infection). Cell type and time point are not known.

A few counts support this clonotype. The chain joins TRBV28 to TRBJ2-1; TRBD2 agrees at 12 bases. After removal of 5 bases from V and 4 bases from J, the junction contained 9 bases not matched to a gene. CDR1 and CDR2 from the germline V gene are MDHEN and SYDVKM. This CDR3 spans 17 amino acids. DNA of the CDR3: TGTGCCAGCAGTCCCTCGCGACTAGCGGGAGTATACAATGAGCAGTTCTTC. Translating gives CASSPSRLAGVYNEQFF.

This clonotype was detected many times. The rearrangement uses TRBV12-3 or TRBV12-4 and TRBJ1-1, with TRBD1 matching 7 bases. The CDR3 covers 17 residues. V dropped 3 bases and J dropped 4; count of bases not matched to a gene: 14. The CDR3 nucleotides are TGTGCCAGCAGTTTTCCAAGGACAGGCCGGAGGTTCACTGAAGCTTTCTTT. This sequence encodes CASSFPRTGRRFTEAFF.

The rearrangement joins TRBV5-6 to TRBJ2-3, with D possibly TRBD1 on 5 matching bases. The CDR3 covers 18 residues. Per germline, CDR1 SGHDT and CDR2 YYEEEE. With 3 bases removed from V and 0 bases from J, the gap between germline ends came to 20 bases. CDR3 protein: CASSSVNQQVESTDTQYF. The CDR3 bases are TGTGCCAGCAGCTCGGTAAATCAACAGGTTGAGAGCACAGATACGCAGTATTTT.

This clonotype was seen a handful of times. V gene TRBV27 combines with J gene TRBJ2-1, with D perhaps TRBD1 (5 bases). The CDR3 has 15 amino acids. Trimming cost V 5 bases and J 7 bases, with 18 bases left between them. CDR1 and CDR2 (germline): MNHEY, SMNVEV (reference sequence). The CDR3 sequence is CASSVSGRAFNEQFF. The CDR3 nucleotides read TGTGCCAGCAGTGTTTCGGGCAGGGCTTTTAATGAGCAGTTCTTC.

As DNA, the CDR3 is TGTGCCAGCAGCTCTACTGACAGGGGGCTGGGAGATACGCAGTATTTT. Its translation is CASSSTDRGLGDTQYF. The chain couples TRBV11-3 to TRBJ2-3; 10 nucleotides line up with TRBD1. J was trimmed by 5 bases and V by 4 bases; bases with no gene match: 9. This CDR3 contains 16 residues. Germline V CDR1 and CDR2: SGHNT, YENEEA.

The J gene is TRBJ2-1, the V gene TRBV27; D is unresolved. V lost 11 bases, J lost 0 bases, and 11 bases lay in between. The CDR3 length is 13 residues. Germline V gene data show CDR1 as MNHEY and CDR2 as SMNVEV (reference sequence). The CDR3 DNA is TGTGCCGTAGGGCAGAGCTCCTACAATGAGCAGTTCTTC. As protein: CAVGQSSYNEQFF.

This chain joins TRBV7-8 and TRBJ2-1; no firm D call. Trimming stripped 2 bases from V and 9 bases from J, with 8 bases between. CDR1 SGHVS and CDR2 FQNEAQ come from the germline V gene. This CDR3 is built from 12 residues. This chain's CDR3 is CASSLMKGEQFF. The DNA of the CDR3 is TGTGCCAGCAGCTTAATGAAGGGTGAGCAGTTCTTC.

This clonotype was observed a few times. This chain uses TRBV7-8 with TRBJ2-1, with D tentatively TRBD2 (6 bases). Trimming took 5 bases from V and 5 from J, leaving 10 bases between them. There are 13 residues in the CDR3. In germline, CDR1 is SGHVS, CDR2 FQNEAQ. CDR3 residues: CASSRGINNEQFF. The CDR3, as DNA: TGTGCCAGCAGCCGGGGGATAAACAATGAGCAGTTCTTC.

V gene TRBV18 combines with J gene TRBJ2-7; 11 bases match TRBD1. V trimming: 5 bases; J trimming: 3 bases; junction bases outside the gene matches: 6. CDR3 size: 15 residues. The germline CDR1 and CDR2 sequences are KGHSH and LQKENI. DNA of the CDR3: TGTGCCAGCTCAACTGGGACAGGGGGGAACTACGAGCAGTACTTC. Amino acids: CASSTGTGGNYEQYF.

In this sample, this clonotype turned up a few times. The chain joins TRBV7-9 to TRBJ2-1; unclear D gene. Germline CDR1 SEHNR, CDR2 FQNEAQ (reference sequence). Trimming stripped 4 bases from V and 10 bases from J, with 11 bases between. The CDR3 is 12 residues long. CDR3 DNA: TGTGCCAGCAGCTATGAGGCAATGGAGCAGTTCTTC. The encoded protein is CASSYEAMEQFF. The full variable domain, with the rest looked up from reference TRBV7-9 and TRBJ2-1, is DTGVSQNPRHKITKRGQNVTFRCDPISEHNRLYWYRQTLGQGPEFLTYFQNEAQLEKSRLLSDRFSAERPKGSFSTLEIQRTEQGDSAMYLCASSYEAMEQFFGPGTRLTVL.

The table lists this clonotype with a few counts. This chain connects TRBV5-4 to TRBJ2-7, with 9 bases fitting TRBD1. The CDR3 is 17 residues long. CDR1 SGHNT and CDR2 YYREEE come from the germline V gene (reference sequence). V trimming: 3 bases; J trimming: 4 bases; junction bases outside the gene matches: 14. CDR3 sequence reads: CASSSRGGGQGLYEQYF. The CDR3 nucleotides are TGTGCCAGCAGCTCAAGGGGAGGCGGACAGGGGTTATACGAGCAGTACTTC.

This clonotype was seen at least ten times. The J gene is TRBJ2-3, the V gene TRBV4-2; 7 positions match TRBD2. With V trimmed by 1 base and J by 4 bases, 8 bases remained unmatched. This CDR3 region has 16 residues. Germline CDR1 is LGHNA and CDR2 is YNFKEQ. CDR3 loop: CASSQGAASGADTQYF. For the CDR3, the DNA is TGTGCCAGCAGCCAAGGTGCGGCTAGCGGCGCAGATACGCAGTATTTT.

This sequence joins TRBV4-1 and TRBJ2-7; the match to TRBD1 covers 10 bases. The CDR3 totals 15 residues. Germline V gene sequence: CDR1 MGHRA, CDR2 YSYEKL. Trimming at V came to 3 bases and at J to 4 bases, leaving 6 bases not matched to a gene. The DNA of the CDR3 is TGCGCCAGCAGCCACCTGAGGGACAGGGGTTACGAGCAGTACTTC. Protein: CASSHLRDRGYEQYF.